A few counts support the clone carrying this T cell receptor (beta chain). Its antigen is as yet unknown. Investigators reverse transcribed all isolated RNA, so they sequenced expressed TCRB transcripts. Here immunoSEQ multiplex PCR was the method, and the copy in TCRdb shows in-frame clones only, minus some. The sample yields 250,000 or so clones, about a fifth seen once. Looked up from germline, CDR1 is MGHRA and CDR2 is YSYEKL. The V gene end was trimmed by 1 base and the J gene end by 8 bases; junction bases not matched to a gene: 8. The length of the CDR3 is 16 residues. This sample was included in a study of beta chain features in type 1 diabetes. On the study more broadly: Across the samples, over 85 million sorted cells were examined in total.

Study-level findings and limits: In the patient group, naive, central memory and Treg TCRB repertoires seemed more alike than in the healthy donor group. A moderate, significant TCRB CDR3 shortening appeared in type 1 diabetes across four CD4+ subsets.

The sample taken for sequencing was naive CD4+ T cells from blood. The V gene is TRBV4-1, the J gene TRBJ1-6; 7 nucleotides match TRBD1. The source is a woman aged 40 to 49 with type 1 diabetes. CDR3 nucleotide sequence: TGCGCCAGCAGCCAAGCGCGGACAGGCTCTCATTCACCCCTCCACTTT. It yields the protein CASSQARTGSHSPLHF.